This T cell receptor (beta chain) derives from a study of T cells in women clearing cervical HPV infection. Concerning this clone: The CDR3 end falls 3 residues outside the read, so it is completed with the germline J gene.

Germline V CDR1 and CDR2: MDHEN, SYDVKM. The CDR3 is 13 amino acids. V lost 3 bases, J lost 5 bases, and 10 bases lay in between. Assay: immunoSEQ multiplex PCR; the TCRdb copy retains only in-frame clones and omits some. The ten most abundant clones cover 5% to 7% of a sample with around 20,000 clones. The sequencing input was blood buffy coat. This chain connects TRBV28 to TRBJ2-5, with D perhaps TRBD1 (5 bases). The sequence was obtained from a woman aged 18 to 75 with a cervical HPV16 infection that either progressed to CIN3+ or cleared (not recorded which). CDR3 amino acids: CASSFDSRETQYF. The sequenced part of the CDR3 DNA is TGTGCCAGCAGTTTCGACAGTCGGGAGACC.